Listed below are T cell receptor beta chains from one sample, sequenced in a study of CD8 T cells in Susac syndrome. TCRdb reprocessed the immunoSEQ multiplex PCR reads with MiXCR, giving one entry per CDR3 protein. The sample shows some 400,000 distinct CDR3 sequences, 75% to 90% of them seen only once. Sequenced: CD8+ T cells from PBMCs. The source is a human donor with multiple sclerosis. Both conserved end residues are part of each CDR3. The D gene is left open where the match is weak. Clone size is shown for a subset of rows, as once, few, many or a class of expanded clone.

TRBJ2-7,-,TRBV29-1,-,CSVAVSTYEQYF,TGCAGCGTTGCAGTTAGCACCTACGAGCAGTACTTC
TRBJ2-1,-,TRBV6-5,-,CASSYQQGGEQFF,TGTGCCAGCAGTTACCAACAGGGAGGTGAGCAGTTCTTC
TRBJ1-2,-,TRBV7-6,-,CASSLDGGQGGYTF,TGTGCCAGCAGCTTAGATGGTGGGCAGGGAGGCTACACCTTC
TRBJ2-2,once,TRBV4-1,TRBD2,CASSQELAGAGELFF,TGCGCCAGCAGCCAAGAACTAGCGGGTGCCGGGGAGCTGTTTTTT
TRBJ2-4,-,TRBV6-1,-,CASSLSTFPGGGHGNIQYF,TGTGCCAGCAGTCTTTCGACTTTCCCAGGGGGGGGCCATGGGAACATTCAGTACTTC
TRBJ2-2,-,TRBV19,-,CASSIQGSNTGELFF,TGTGCCAGTAGTATTCAGGGTTCGAACACCGGGGAGCTGTTTTTT
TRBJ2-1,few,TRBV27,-,CASSFLGGSYNEQFF,TGTGCCAGCAGTTTCCTGGGAGGCTCCTACAATGAGCAGTTCTTC
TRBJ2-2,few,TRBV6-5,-,CASSPPGGELFF,TGTGCCAGCAGCCCCCCCGGCGGGGAGCTGTTTTTT
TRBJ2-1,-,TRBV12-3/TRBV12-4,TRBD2,CASRGLNGRNEQFF,TGTGCCAGCAGGGGGCTTAACGGGAGGAATGAGCAGTTCTTC
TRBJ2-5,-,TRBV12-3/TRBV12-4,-,CASRPVGQETQYF,TGTGCCAGCAGACCCGTAGGACAAGAGACCCAGTACTTC
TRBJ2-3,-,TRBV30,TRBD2,CAWSSSGTTDTQYF,TGTGCCTGGAGTTCTAGCGGGACAACAGATACGCAGTATTTT
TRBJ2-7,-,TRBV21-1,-,CAIINPPGDEQYF,TGTGCCATCATAAACCCCCCAGGGGACGAGCAGTACTTC
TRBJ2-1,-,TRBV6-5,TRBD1,CASSYFGKWTGGSYNEQFF,TGTGCCAGCAGTTACTTTGGCAAATGGACAGGGGGCTCCTACAATGAGCAGTTCTTC
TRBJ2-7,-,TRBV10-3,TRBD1,CAISGQGEYEQYF,TGTGCCATCTCAGGACAGGGGGAGTACGAGCAGTACTTC
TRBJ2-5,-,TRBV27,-,CASSLYVEGTQYF,TGTGCCAGCAGTTTATATGTGGAAGGGACCCAGTACTTC
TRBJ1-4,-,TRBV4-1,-,CASSQAVVGEKLFF,TGCGCCAGCAGCCAGGCTGTGGTCGGTGAAAAACTGTTTTTT
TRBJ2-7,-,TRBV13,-,CASSLAGRSDEQYF,TGTGCCAGCAGCTTAGCAGGACGGAGTGACGAGCAGTACTTC
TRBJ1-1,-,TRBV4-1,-,CASSQGKGTEAFF,TGCGCCAGCAGCCAAGGGAAGGGAACTGAAGCTTTCTTT
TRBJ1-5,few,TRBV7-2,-,CASSLGTDLSQPQHF,TGTGCCAGCAGCTTAGGGACAGATCTTAGCCAGCCCCAGCATTTT
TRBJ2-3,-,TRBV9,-,CASSVEPGAGTDTQYF,TGTGCCAGCAGCGTAGAGCCTGGGGCGGGGACAGATACGCAGTATTTT
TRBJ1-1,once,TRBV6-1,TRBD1,CATLSQGKNTEAFF,TGTGCCACCTTATCACAGGGGAAGAACACTGAAGCTTTCTTT
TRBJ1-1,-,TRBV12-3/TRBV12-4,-,CASSLQRMNTEAFF,TGTGCCAGCAGTTTACAACGTATGAACACTGAAGCTTTCTTT
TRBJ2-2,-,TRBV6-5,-,CASSYSIAAANTGELFF,TGTGCCAGCAGTTACTCGATTGCAGCGGCGAACACCGGGGAGCTGTTTTTT
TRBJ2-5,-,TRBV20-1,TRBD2,CSAMVLAGEQETQYF,TGCAGTGCTATGGTATTGGCGGGGGAGCAAGAGACCCAGTACTTC
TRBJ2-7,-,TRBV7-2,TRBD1,CASRFLGQGSYEQYF,TGTGCCAGCAGATTTCTAGGACAGGGTTCCTACGAGCAGTACTTC
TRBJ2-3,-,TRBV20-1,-,CSAPGEAVGTQYF,TGCAGTGCCCCGGGCGAAGCGGTGGGTACGCAGTATTTT